This TCR beta chain was captured by sequencing in a study of cytomegalovirus exposure and HLA in healthy donors. A few counts support this clone. Its antigen is currently unknown. The PCR made use of 60 Vbeta and 13 Jbeta primers. Libraries were prepared by immunoSEQ multiplex PCR; TCRdb keeps only in-frame clonotypes and omits some of them. The sample contains about 150,000 clones, around a tenth of which appear only once. Overall study results and limits: The records held CMV serostatus as the only immune exposure information. Donors were assumed by presence/absence analyses to have roughly uniform sequencing depth.

V dropped 6 bases and J dropped 2 bases, with 11 bases sitting between them. This CDR3 spans 14 amino acids. In germline, CDR1 is MNHEY, CDR2 SMNVEV (reference sequence). This TCR was recovered from a male donor in good health and CMV-seronegative. Sequencing input: PBMCs. The V call is TRBV27, the J call TRBJ1-5; D uncertain. CDR3 nucleotides: TGTGCCAGCAGCCGAGGTCTAGGCAATCAGCCCCAGCATTTT. Protein sequence: CASSRGLGNQPQHF.